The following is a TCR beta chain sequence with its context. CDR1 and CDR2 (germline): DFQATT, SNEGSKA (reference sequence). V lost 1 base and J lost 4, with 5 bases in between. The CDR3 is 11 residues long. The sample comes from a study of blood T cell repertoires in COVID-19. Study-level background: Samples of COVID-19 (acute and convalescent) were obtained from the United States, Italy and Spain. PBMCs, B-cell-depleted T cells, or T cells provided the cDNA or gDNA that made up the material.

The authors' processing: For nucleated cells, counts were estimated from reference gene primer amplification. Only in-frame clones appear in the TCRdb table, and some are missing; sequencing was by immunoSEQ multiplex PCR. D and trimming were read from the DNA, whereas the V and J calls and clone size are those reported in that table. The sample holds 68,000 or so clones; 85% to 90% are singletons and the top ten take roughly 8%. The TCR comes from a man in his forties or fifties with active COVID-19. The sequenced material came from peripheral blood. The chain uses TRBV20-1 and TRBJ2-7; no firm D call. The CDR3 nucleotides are TGCAGTGCTAGAGTTATGTACGAGCAGTACTTC. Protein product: CSARVMYEQYF.